Listed here are 31 T cell receptor beta chains from one sample, sequenced in a study of monozygotic twins with inflammatory bowel disease. TCRdb derives one entry per CDR3 protein from the 5' RACE reads, leaving out DNA. Across some 170,000 distinct CDR3 sequences, the top ten clones capture 2.4% of the sample. Sequencing used blood. Receptor source: a human donor with ulcerative colitis or Crohn's disease, or a healthy co-twin of an affected twin (not recorded which).

The chain joins TRBV5-4 to TRBJ2-7; TCRdb lists TRBD1, though no DNA is available to test this call. The CDR3 runs to 14 residues. In germline, CDR1 is SGHNT, CDR2 YYREEE (reference sequence). The CDR3 here is CASSRGTGGGEQYF.

This chain uses TRBV5-1 with TRBJ2-1; lacking DNA, the TRBD2 call made by TCRdb goes unchecked. The CDR3 runs 15 residues. Germline assignment: CDR1 SGHRS and CDR2 YFSETQ. The CDR3 loop reads CASSPQAGQYNEQFF.

The chain has TRBV10-3 and TRBJ2-7; lacking DNA, the TRBD1 call made by TCRdb goes unchecked. CDR1 ENHRY and CDR2 SYGVKD come from the germline V gene. This CDR3 contains 12 residues. The CDR3 loop is CAIGTANYEQYF.

The CDR3 reads CASSLVPSYEQYF. The chain recombines TRBV6-6 with TRBJ2-7. Germline V gene data show CDR1 as MNHNY and CDR2 as SVGAGI (reference sequence). The CDR3 contains 13 residues.

This sequence joins TRBV25-1 and TRBJ2-3. In germline, CDR1 is MGHDK, CDR2 SYGVNS. CDR3 length: 12 amino acids. CDR3 in amino acids: CATSRITDTQYF.

The CDR3 protein is CASSFSGSYNEQFF. This chain uses TRBV12-3 or TRBV12-4 with TRBJ2-1. The CDR3 has 14 amino acids.

The chain combines TRBV6-6 with TRBJ2-1; TCRdb's D call of TRBD1 is untestable without DNA. Germline CDR1 reads MNHNY; CDR2 reads SVGAGI (reference sequence). This CDR3 has 13 residues. The CDR3 spells CASNLAKGNEQFF.

The chain combines TRBV12-3 or TRBV12-4 with TRBJ2-3; absent DNA, TCRdb's TRBD2 call cannot be checked. The CDR3 length is 17 residues. This chain's CDR3 is CASSDPSAGETTDTQYF.

The rearrangement links TRBV5-1 to TRBJ2-5; TCRdb lists TRBD1, though no DNA is available to test this call. CDR1 is SGHRS, CDR2 YFSETQ, per germline. This CDR3 is built from 14 residues. This CDR3 reads CASSLIGEQETQYF.

V usage is TRBV7-2 and J usage is TRBJ2-3; TCRdb lists TRBD2, though no DNA is available to test this call. The germline CDR1 and CDR2 sequences are SGHTA and FQGNSA. The CDR3 has 14 amino acids. The CDR3: CASSLSGGRDTQYF. The variable domain in full, with the rest retrieved from reference TRBV7-2 and TRBJ2-3, is GAGVSQSPSNKVTEKGKDVELRCDPISGHTALYWYRQSLGQGLEFLIYFQGNSAPDKSGLPSDRFSAERTGGSVSTLTIQRTQQEDSAVYLCASSLSGGRDTQYFGPGTRLTVL.

The rearrangement links TRBV6-2 or TRBV6-3 to TRBJ2-1; TCRdb reports TRBD2, a call that lacks DNA to check it against. Germline V gene data show CDR1 as MNHEY and CDR2 as SVGEGT. This CDR3 has 15 residues. The CDR3: CASSYLLAGYNEQFF.

The chain combines TRBV5-1 with TRBJ1-1. The CDR3 is 14 amino acids. The germline gives CDR1 SGHRS, CDR2 YFSETQ. The CDR3 sequence: CASSLAQLNTEAFF. Supplemented by reference TRBV5-1 and TRBJ1-1, the full variable domain reads KAGVTQTPRYLIKTRGQQVTLSCSPISGHRSVSWYQQTPGQGLQFLFEYFSETQRNKGNFPGRFSGRQFSNSRSEMNVSTLELGDSALYLCASSLAQLNTEAFFGQGTRLTVV.

The chain is built from TRBV4-2 and TRBJ1-2; the D call of TRBD1 rests on TCRdb alone, since no DNA is present to check it. Germline V lookup: CDR1 LGHNA, CDR2 YNFKEQ. The CDR3 length is 14 residues. This CDR3 is CASSQELQGSGYTF.

This chain links TRBV27 with TRBJ2-7; the D call from TCRdb, TRBD2, cannot be confirmed without DNA. This CDR3 region has 15 residues. Germline CDR1 and CDR2: MNHEY and SMNVEV (reference sequence). CDR3 region: CASSLMAGGWYEQYF.

The CDR3 reads CASSYESRRAFF. The rearrangement links TRBV6-2 or TRBV6-3 to TRBJ1-1. CDR1 is MNHEY, CDR2 SVGEGT, per germline. The CDR3 is made up of 12 amino acids.

This chain uses TRBV12-3 or TRBV12-4 with TRBJ2-3; TCRdb reports TRBD1, a call that lacks DNA to check it against. This CDR3 is 14 amino acids long. CDR3 sequence: CASSSTDSPDTQYF.

CDR3 sequence: CASSWVPGQRRGYEQYF. The J gene is TRBJ2-7, the V gene TRBV5-1; the D call of TRBD1 rests on TCRdb alone, since no DNA is present to check it. Germline loops: CDR1 SGHRS, CDR2 YFSETQ. The CDR3 contains 17 residues.

The V call is TRBV12-3 or TRBV12-4, the J call TRBJ1-6; the D call of TRBD1 rests on TCRdb alone, since no DNA is present to check it. The CDR3 sequence is 12 residues long. The CDR3 sequence is CASGTRNSPLHF.

The chain uses TRBV5-1 and TRBJ1-6; TCRdb calls TRBD1, which cannot be checked without DNA. This CDR3 spans 15 amino acids. The germline gives CDR1 SGHRS, CDR2 YFSETQ. This CDR3 reads CASSDPGQANSPLHF.

The chain joins TRBV6-2 or TRBV6-3 to TRBJ2-1. The length of the CDR3 is 16 residues. Germline-derived CDR1 and CDR2 are MNHEY and SVGEGT. CDR3 region: CASSPSDRGSYNEQFF.

The rearrangement joins TRBV2 to TRBJ2-1; TCRdb designates TRBD2, a call that cannot be tested without DNA. The CDR3 is 13 amino acids. CDR1 and CDR2 (germline): SNHLY, FYNNEI. Here the CDR3 reads CASSEESPGREFF.

The chain is built from TRBV4-3 and TRBJ2-1; with no DNA, the TCRdb D assignment of TRBD2 cannot be verified. The germline CDR1 and CDR2 sequences are LGHNA and YSLEER. The CDR3 has 18 amino acids. This CDR3 is CASSQEWLAGEVPDEQFF.

This sequence joins TRBV18 and TRBJ1-2. Germline-derived CDR1 and CDR2 are KGHSH and LQKENI. The CDR3 has 13 residues. CDR3 residues: CASSPQGGYGYTF.

The chain links TRBV12-3 or TRBV12-4 to TRBJ2-2; TCRdb picks TRBD2, but there is no DNA to check that call. The CDR3 is made up of 18 amino acids. This CDR3 is CASSLGLAGEVGTGELFF.

The CDR3 is CSASGTSSPLHF. The chain is built from TRBV20-1 and TRBJ1-6. This CDR3 is 12 amino acids long. Germline V CDR1 and CDR2: DFQATT, SNEGSKA (reference sequence).

V usage is TRBV7-3 and J usage is TRBJ2-2; TCRdb selects TRBD1, and the lack of DNA leaves this call unchecked. This CDR3 region has 14 residues. Germline lookup yields CDR1 SGHTA and CDR2 FQGTGA. CDR3 region: CASSPTGVGGELFF.

The V gene is TRBV19, the J gene TRBJ2-1; TCRdb calls TRBD2, which cannot be checked without DNA. This CDR3 is built from 17 residues. Germline V gene lookup returns CDR1 LNHDA and CDR2 SQIVND (reference sequence). CDR3: CASSILPTGGSYNEQFF.

The chain couples TRBV5-1 to TRBJ2-7; TCRdb's D gene call, TRBD2, goes unchecked for lack of DNA. This CDR3 is built from 14 residues. Germline values: CDR1 SGHRS, CDR2 YFSETQ. CDR3 sequence: CASSFRPGSYEQYF.

V usage is TRBV7-3 and J usage is TRBJ2-2; TCRdb's D gene call, TRBD2, goes unchecked for lack of DNA. CDR1 is SGHTA, CDR2 FQGTGA, per germline. The CDR3 length is 16 residues. CDR3 amino acids: CASSLNGGSAIGELFF.

This sequence joins TRBV12-3 or TRBV12-4 and TRBJ2-1. The CDR3 has 13 amino acids. The CDR3 region is CASSIVRNSEQFF.

CDR3 region: CASSLGEDWSSYEQYF. The chain employs TRBV4-1 and TRBJ2-7; TCRdb picks TRBD2, but there is no DNA to check that call. CDR3 length: 16 amino acids. Germline V gives CDR1 MGHRA, CDR2 YSYEKL.